The rows below give T cell receptor beta chains drawn from one sample of a study of radiotherapy plus CTLA-4 blockade in lung cancer. Sequenced by immunoSEQ multiplex PCR; TCRdb stores in-frame clones only, minus some. The data show roughly 73,000 clones, around 86% seen once. This sample comprised peripheral blood, obtained from a patient treated with radiotherapy plus ipilimumab. These receptors came from a human donor with non-small cell lung cancer that progressed on radiotherapy plus ipilimumab. The CDR3 runs from the conserved cysteine through the conserved F or W. The order of the fields is J gene, clone size, V gene, D gene, CDR3 length, CDR3 DNA, CDR3 protein. D genes are given only for firm matches. For some rows the clone size is stated as once, few or many, or as a class when expanded; others skip it.

TRBJ2-7,few,TRBV7-9,-,12,TGTGCCAGCAGCCGCGATCTCTACGAGCAGTACTTC,CASSRDLYEQYF
TRBJ1-2,once,TRBV7-3,-,13,TGTGCCAGCAGCCCGGGGCGGGGGCAAGTCTACACCTTC,CASSPGRGQVYTF
TRBJ1-3,-,TRBV9,-,17,TGTGCCAGCAGCGTAGGCCTGATGGGGGGCTCTGGAAACACCATATATTTT,CASSVGLMGGSGNTIYF
TRBJ2-2,-,TRBV5-4,TRBD1,15,TGTGCCAGCAGCCGGACCGGGACAGGTTACGGGGAGCTGTTTTTT,CASSRTGTGYGELFF
TRBJ1-2,once,TRBV28,-,12,TGTGCCAGCAGTTTACAGGACTATGGCTACACCTTC,CASSLQDYGYTF
TRBJ2-1,once,TRBV18,-,16,TGTGCCAGCTCAAATACCGGGGCCCCTACGCCCGGTGAGCAGTTCTTC,CASSNTGAPTPGEQFF
TRBJ1-4,-,TRBV6-1,-,13,TGTGCCAGCAGTTATAACGTGGGGGCTTTTGTGTTTTTT,CASSYNVGAFVFF
TRBJ1-4,-,TRBV5-5,-,14,TGTGCCAGCAGTCCCCGGGCAATGTTTGAAAAACTGTTTTTT,CASSPRAMFEKLFF
TRBJ1-2,few,TRBV7-9,-,15,TGTGCCAGCAGCTTAGAGGGTTGGAGCAACTATGGCTACACCTTC,CASSLEGWSNYGYTF
TRBJ1-5,-,TRBV18,-,13,TGTGCCAGCTCACTTACAAGCCACCAGCCCCAGCATTTT,CASSLTSHQPQHF
TRBJ2-5,-,TRBV6-6,-,11,TGTGCCAGCAGTCTTCCAGGGACCCAGTACTTC,CASSLPGTQYF
TRBJ2-1,-,TRBV18,-,14,TGTGCCAGCTCCCTTGCGGACTCCTACAATGAGCAGTTCTTC,CASSLADSYNEQFF